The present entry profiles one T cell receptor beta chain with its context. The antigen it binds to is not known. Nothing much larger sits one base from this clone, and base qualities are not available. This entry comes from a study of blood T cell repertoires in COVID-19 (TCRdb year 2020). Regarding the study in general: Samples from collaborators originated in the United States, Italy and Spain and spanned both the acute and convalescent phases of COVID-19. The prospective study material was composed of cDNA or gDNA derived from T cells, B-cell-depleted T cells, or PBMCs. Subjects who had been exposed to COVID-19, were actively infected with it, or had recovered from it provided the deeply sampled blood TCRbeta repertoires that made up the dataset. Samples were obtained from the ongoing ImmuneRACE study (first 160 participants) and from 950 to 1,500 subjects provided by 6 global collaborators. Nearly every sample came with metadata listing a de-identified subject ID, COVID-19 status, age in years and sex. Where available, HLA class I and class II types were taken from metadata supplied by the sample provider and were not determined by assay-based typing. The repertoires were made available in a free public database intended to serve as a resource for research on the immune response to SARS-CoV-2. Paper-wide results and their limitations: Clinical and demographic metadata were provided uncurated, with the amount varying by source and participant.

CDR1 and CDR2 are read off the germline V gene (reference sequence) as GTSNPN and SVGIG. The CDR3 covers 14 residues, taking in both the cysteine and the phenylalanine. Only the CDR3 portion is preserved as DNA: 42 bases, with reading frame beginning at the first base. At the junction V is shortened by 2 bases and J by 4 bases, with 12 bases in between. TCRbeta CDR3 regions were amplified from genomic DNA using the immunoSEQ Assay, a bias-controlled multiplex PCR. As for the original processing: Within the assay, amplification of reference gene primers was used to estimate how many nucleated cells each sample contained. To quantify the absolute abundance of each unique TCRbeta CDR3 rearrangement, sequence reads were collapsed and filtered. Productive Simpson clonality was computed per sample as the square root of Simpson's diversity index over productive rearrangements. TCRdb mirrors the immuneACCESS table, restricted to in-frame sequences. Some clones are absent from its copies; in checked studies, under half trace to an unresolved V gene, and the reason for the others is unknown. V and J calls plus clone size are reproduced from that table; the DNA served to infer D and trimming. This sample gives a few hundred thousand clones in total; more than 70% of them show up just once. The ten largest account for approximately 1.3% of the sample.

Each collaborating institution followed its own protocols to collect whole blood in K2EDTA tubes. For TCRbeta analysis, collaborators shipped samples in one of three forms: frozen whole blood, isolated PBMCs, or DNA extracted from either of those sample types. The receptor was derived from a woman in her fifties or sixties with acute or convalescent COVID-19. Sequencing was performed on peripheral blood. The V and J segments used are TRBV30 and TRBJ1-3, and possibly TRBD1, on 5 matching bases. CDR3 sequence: CAWSLGGVGNTIYF. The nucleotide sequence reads TGTGCCTGGAGTCTCGGGGGGGTCGGAAACACCATATATTTT.